These 13 T cell receptor beta chains originate from one sample sequenced in a study of T-cell reconstitution after alpha-beta-depleted transplantation in children (dated by TCRdb to between 2015 and 2016). The treatment or condition label, as the study defines it: allogeneic hematopoietic cell transplantation with graft depleted of TCRalphabeta T cells and CD19 B cells. Receptor amplification or capture employed PCR. Instrument used: Illumina HiSeq 2500. TCR libraries were prepared with molecular barcoding, using unique molecular identifiers to normalize TCRbeta repertoire quantification. Through fastp at Q25 and MiXCR, TCRdb rebuilt clones from the public reads, retaining in-frame beta chains. Every entry covers one CDR3 protein and lists the most common genes and DNA from its rows. This sample holds about 580,000 distinct CDR3 sequences; about 23% were observed only once. The biggest ten clones account for roughly 13% of the sample.

This sample comprised PBMCs, mostly from graft donor cells, obtained 360 days after TCRalphabeta/CD19-depleted stem cell transplant. These receptors were taken from a boy less than two years old who had a stem cell transplant for acute myeloid leukemia, so the T cells may come from the graft donor.

This clonotype was seen at least ten times. The rearrangement joins TRBV6-5 to TRBJ2-5; 7 bases agree with TRBD1. Trimming cost V 0 bases and J 5 bases; bases outside gene matches: 6. Germline V CDR1 and CDR2: MNHEY, SVGAGI. The CDR3 runs to 15 residues. CDR3 loop: CASSYSHRGRETQYF. DNA of the CDR3: TGTGCCAGCAGTTACTCCCACAGGGGAAGGGAGACCCAGTACTTC.

This sequence joins TRBV5-1 and TRBJ2-1, with D tentatively TRBD1 (6 bases). The V gene lost 0 bases and the J gene lost 9 bases, with 16 bases spanning the gap. This CDR3 spans 15 amino acids. Germline V lookup: CDR1 SGHRS, CDR2 YFSETQ. The CDR3 spells CASSLDLTGSGEQFF. As DNA, the CDR3 is TGCGCCAGCAGCTTGGATCTTACAGGGTCGGGTGAGCAGTTCTTC.

The chain employs TRBV6-2 or TRBV6-3 and TRBJ1-5, with D possibly matching TRBD1 (5 bases). V was clipped by 7 bases and J by 2 bases, with 15 bases between them. Germline assignment: CDR1 MNHEY and CDR2 SVGEGT. The CDR3 is 15 amino acids. The CDR3 DNA is TGTGCCAGCACCCCCCCGGAAGGGGGCAATCAGCCCCAGCATTTT. Protein sequence: CASTPPEGGNQPQHF.

V gene TRBV6-1 combines with J gene TRBJ1-1, with D perhaps matching TRBD1 (6 bases). V was pared by 6 bases and J by 3 bases, with 8 bases between. Germline assignment: CDR1 MNHNS and CDR2 SASEGT. The length of the CDR3 is 12 residues. CDR3 bases: TGTGCCAGCAGGAACAGGGACACTGAAGCTTTCTTT. It specifies CASRNRDTEAFF.

This clonotype was counted many times. The V gene is TRBV20-1, the J gene TRBJ1-1; D is ambiguous. V gave up 2 bases and J gave up 4 bases, with 8 bases separating them. This CDR3 spans 12 amino acids. Germline loops: CDR1 DFQATT, CDR2 SNEGSKA (reference sequence). In DNA form, the CDR3 reads TGCAGTGCTAGAAAGGGAGGCACTGAAGCTTTCTTT. The encoded protein is CSARKGGTEAFF.

There are a few counts of this clonotype. V gene TRBV6-5 combines with J gene TRBJ2-7; D uncertain. The CDR3 is 13 residues long. Germline V gene data show CDR1 as MNHEY and CDR2 as SVGAGI. Trimming cost V 4 bases and J 2 bases, with 9 bases left between them. This chain's CDR3 is CASSFSDAYEQYF. The CDR3 region has the DNA TGTGCCAGCAGTTTCTCGGACGCCTACGAGCAGTACTTC.

V is TRBV7-9 and J is TRBJ2-2; 10 bases map to TRBD2. V was pared by 5 bases and J by 3 bases, with 3 bases of the junction left unmatched. This CDR3 region has 15 residues. The germline CDR1 and CDR2 sequences are SEHNR and FQNEAQ (reference sequence). CDR3 in amino acids: CASSGAGGDTGELFF. The CDR3 DNA is TGTGCCAGCAGCGGAGCGGGGGGGGACACCGGGGAGCTGTTTTTT.

This clonotype has just a few counts. The gene calls are TRBV15 and TRBJ2-5; D gene unclear. Germline assignment: CDR1 LNHNV and CDR2 YYDKDF (reference sequence). The V gene lost 3 bases and the J gene lost 5 bases, with 4 bases spanning the gap. The CDR3 has 11 residues. The CDR3 here is CATSRRETQYF. CDR3 coding DNA: TGTGCCACCAGCAGGCGGGAGACCCAGTACTTC.

Concerning this clonotype itself: A clone one base away is much larger, so this may be a read error. The chain employs TRBV12-3 or TRBV12-4 and TRBJ2-1, with TRBD2 matching 9 bases. CDR3 length equals 14 residues. CDR3 loop: CASSWGGGDNELFF. CDR3 coding DNA: TGTGCCAGCAGTTGGGGCGGGGGGGACAATGAGCTGTTCTTC.

The chain has TRBV7-8 and TRBJ1-1, with TRBD1 as a possible D gene (6 bases). This CDR3 is 14 amino acids long. Germline assignment: CDR1 SGHVS and CDR2 FQNEAQ. The germline V and J ends were trimmed by 5 bases and 5 bases, with 15 bases remaining between them. CDR3 residues: CASSVTPGETEAFF. In nucleotides, the CDR3 is TGTGCCAGCAGCGTAACCCCAGGGGAGACTGAAGCTTTCTTT.

The chain combines TRBV11-2 with TRBJ2-1, with 7 bases fitting TRBD2. V lost 2 bases and J lost 2; bases outside the gene matches: 15. The CDR3 length is 19 residues. Germline CDR1 reads SGHAT; CDR2 reads FQNNGV. The CDR3 DNA is TGTGCCAGCAGCTTAAGGACTAGTAATCTGTGGGCTACCTACAATGAGCAGTTCTTC. Translation gives CASSLRTSNLWATYNEQFF. The full variable domain, with the rest looked up from reference TRBV11-2 and TRBJ2-1, is EAGVAQSPRYKIIEKRQSVAFWCNPISGHATLYWYQQILGQGPKLLIQFQNNGVVDDSQLPKDRFSAERLKGVDSTLKIQPAKLEDSAVYLCASSLRTSNLWATYNEQFFGPGTRLTVL.

In its sample, this clonotype was seen many times. Here the CDR3 DNA reads TGCAGCGCCTGGACACCAGAGAGCTCCTACGAGCAGTACTTC. It specifies CSAWTPESSYEQYF. The chain is built from TRBV29-1 and TRBJ2-7; a weak D match, TRBD1 (5 bases). The CDR3 is 14 residues long. V lost 7 bases and J lost 0, with 16 bases in between. Germline CDR1 and CDR2: SQVTM and ANQGSEA.

The gene calls are TRBV20-1 and TRBJ1-1, with no clear D. The CDR3 has 12 residues. Germline CDR1 and CDR2: DFQATT and SNEGSKA (reference sequence). V gave up 7 bases and J gave up 5 bases, with 14 bases separating them. The CDR3 DNA sequence: TGCAGTGTGGTCCCTGGGAGAACTGAAGCTTTCTTT. Amino acids: CSVVPGRTEAFF.